The T cell receptor (beta chain) under discussion was sequenced for a study of T cell repertoires in cytomegalovirus infection. On the study more broadly: Well-studied HLA-B-restricted epitopes and recently identified HLA-C-restricted epitopes of CMV were both used in the study. Based on public TCR beta signatures, there were indications of CMV infection and of a matching HLA type.

One entry per CDR3 protein results from TCRdb running MiXCR on the reads. The sample includes hundreds of thousands of distinct CDR3 sequences, roughly 30% of them seen just once. V lost 1 base to trimming and J lost 6 bases, with 19 bases between them. Germline V CDR1 and CDR2: SEHNR, FQNEAQ (reference sequence). The CDR3 length is 16 residues. This clonotype showed up just a few times. The antigen remains unidentified. This chain joins TRBV7-9 and TRBJ2-7; TRBD1 or TRBD2 may be the D gene (5 bases each). This clonotype was obtained from a human donor in good health (CMV status not recorded). Some clones in this sample may be carry-over from other donors' samples. The specimen comprised cultured CD8+ T cells from PBMCs, sampled from culture after CMV antigen stimulation. The CDR3 loop reads CASSLVPMGERGEQYF. DNA for the CDR3: TGTGCCAGCAGCTTAGTTCCTATGGGGGAGAGAGGCGAGCAGTACTTC.